A single sample is the source of the 22 T cell receptor beta chains below, sequenced in a study of spatial heterogeneity in lung cancer. Study-wide results and caveats: Expanded intratumoral alpha and beta TCR counts tracked tumor mutation counts.

TCRdb reprocessed the 5' RACE reads with MiXCR, giving one entry per CDR3 protein. Seen here are roughly 16,000 distinct CDR3 sequences, approximately 7% observed once, and the top ten hold 15% to 20%. Antigens of these TCRs are unknown. Sample time point: sample taken at primary tumor resection. Sequenced material: lung tumor tissue, taken at surgery. These receptors all come from a female donor with early-stage non-small cell lung cancer.

This clonotype was observed many times. This beta chain is off target for a library built for alpha chains, so its abundance means little. CDR3 DNA sequence: TGTGCCAGCTCACCACTGGACAGATTAACTAACTATGGCTACACCTTC. Translating it yields CASSPLDRLTNYGYTF. The V and J genes are TRBV18 and TRBJ1-2; a possible D gene is TRBD1 (6 bases). Germline loops: CDR1 KGHSH, CDR2 LQKENI. The CDR3 spans 16 residues. V was shortened by 1 base and J by 0 bases, with 12 bases between the two germline ends.

On this clonotype itself: A library made for alpha chains picked up this beta chain off target, so its size means little. J is TRBJ1-2 and V is TRBV18; TRBD1 matches at 8 bases. This CDR3 has 14 residues. Trimming cost V 6 bases and J 5 bases; bases outside gene matches: 8. The V gene's germline CDR1 is KGHSH and CDR2 LQKENI. CDR3 bases: TGTGCCAGCTCCCCCGGGACAGGCCTATATGGCTACACCTTC. It specifies CASSPGTGLYGYTF.

This clonotype has at least ten counts. Being off target in a library aimed at alpha chains, this beta chain has a size of little meaning. The rearrangement joins TRBV12-3 or TRBV12-4 to TRBJ2-1; 10 bases align to TRBD1. V lost 2 bases and J lost 5; bases outside the gene matches: 6. The CDR3 is 16 amino acids. DNA of the CDR3: TGTGCCAGCAGTTTATTAAGACAGGGGGCGAACAATGAGCAGTTCTTC. It codes for CASSLLRQGANNEQFF.

This clonotype was observed a few times. Little can be read into the size of this beta chain, an off-target read in a library designed for alpha chains. The chain employs TRBV11-2 and TRBJ1-1; D ambiguous. CDR1 SGHAT and CDR2 FQNNGV come from the germline V gene. V was cut by 1 base and J by 7 bases, with 7 bases left in between. CDR3 length equals 12 residues. The CDR3 DNA reads as TGTGCCAGCAGCTTAGTGCGGGGTGAAGCTTTCTTT. Protein sequence: CASSLVRGEAFF.

Points on this clonotype: This beta chain is off target for a library built for alpha chains, so its abundance means little. The rearrangement links TRBV6-5 to TRBJ2-1; possible D gene TRBD2, 5 bases. The CDR3 is 16 residues long. Germline CDR1 and CDR2: MNHEY and SVGAGI. Trimming stripped 6 bases from V and 0 bases from J, with 15 bases between. This chain's CDR3 is CASRRWEFGSYNEQFF. The CDR3 region has the DNA TGTGCCAGCAGGAGATGGGAGTTCGGCTCCTACAATGAGCAGTTCTTC.

This clonotype is classed as medium-sized. This beta chain was picked up by a library intended for alpha chains and is off target, so its count carries little meaning. The CDR3 sequence is CASSPTGTGVPPLHF. The DNA for the CDR3 is TGTGCCAGCAGCCCCACCGGGACAGGGGTCCCACCCCTCCACTTT. V gene TRBV7-9 combines with J gene TRBJ1-6; 10 bases match TRBD1. CDR3 length: 15 amino acids. Germline CDR1 reads SEHNR; CDR2 reads FQNEAQ (reference sequence). The ends lost 5 bases at V and 11 bases at J; junction bases unmatched: 9.

On this clonotype itself: The library was designed around alpha chains, so this beta chain is a stray read whose abundance carries little weight. The rearrangement uses TRBV10-3 and TRBJ2-7; D uncertain. Germline V CDR1 and CDR2: ENHRY, SYGVKD. The length of the CDR3 is 13 residues. V lost 4 bases to trimming and J lost 0 bases, with 7 bases between them. CDR3 in DNA: TGTGCCATCAGTGTTGGCCTCTCCTACGAGCAGTACTTC. It is translated as CAISVGLSYEQYF.

This clonotype was detected only a few times. This beta chain came through as a stray read in a library set up for alpha chains, and its size says little. This chain uses TRBV11-2 with TRBJ2-7; D is possibly TRBD1 or TRBD2 (6 bases each). Germline assignment: CDR1 SGHAT and CDR2 FQNNGV. V shed 1 base and J shed 0 bases, with 16 bases lying between them. The CDR3 runs to 17 residues. The CDR3 sequence is CASSLGRPGAISYEQYF. The DNA for the CDR3 is TGTGCCAGCAGCTTAGGTCGCCCGGGGGCCATCTCCTACGAGCAGTACTTC.

By frequency in the sample, this clonotype is medium-sized. Found in a library prepared for alpha chains, this beta chain is an off-target read, and its abundance has little meaning. V is TRBV5-1 and J is TRBJ2-5; a possible D gene is TRBD1 (7 bases). Trimming left V 4 bases short and J 5 bases short, with 18 bases between. CDR1 SGHRS and CDR2 YFSETQ come from the germline V gene. The CDR3 length is 15 residues. The CDR3 nucleotides are TGCGCCAGCAGCGTCGGGAGAGGGGGCTGGGAGACCCAGTACTTC. Amino acid sequence: CASSVGRGGWETQYF.

This clonotype was seen only a few times. This beta chain represents an off-target read in a library built for alpha chains; its size is of limited meaning. This rearrangement joins TRBV3-1 to TRBJ2-1, with TRBD2 matching over 10 bases. CDR3 length: 15 residues. Germline V CDR1 and CDR2: LGHDT, YNNKEL (reference sequence). The junction had 3 bases not matched to a gene; V was cut back by 2 bases and J by 5 bases. The CDR3 region is CASSQLAGANNEQFF. As DNA, the CDR3 is TGTGCCAGCAGCCAACTAGCGGGGGCCAACAATGAGCAGTTCTTC.

This clonotype was seen many times. Because the library targeted alpha chains, this beta chain is an off-target read whose size means little. This chain connects TRBV7-9 to TRBJ2-2; no clear D gene. V was clipped by 7 bases and J by 6 bases, with 12 bases between them. The CDR3 consists of 13 residues. Germline CDR1 reads SEHNR; CDR2 reads FQNEAQ (reference sequence). The CDR3 loop reads CASTNLRAGELFF. CDR3 bases: TGTGCCAGCACCAACCTAAGGGCCGGGGAGCTGTTTTTT.

This clonotype was seen more than once but under ten times. The library was designed around alpha chains, so this beta chain is a stray read whose abundance carries little weight. The chain joins TRBV28 to TRBJ2-1; 11 positions agree with TRBD1. CDR1 and CDR2 (germline): MDHEN, SYDVKM. This CDR3 has 16 residues. With V trimmed by 6 bases and J by 7 bases, 11 bases remained unmatched. This CDR3 is CASRDLSGTGGNEQFF. CDR3 in DNA: TGTGCCAGCAGAGACCTTTCCGGGACAGGGGGGAATGAGCAGTTCTTC.

This clonotype appeared many times. This beta chain is an off-target read within a library intended for alpha chains, so its frequency means little. This chain joins TRBV15 and TRBJ2-6, with D perhaps TRBD2 (5 bases). This CDR3 has 16 residues. V lost 2 bases and J lost 0, with 8 bases in between. The V gene's germline CDR1 is LNHNV and CDR2 YYDKDF (reference sequence). The CDR3 loop is CATSRSGTSGANVLTF. The DNA for the CDR3 is TGTGCCACCAGCAGATCGGGAACCTCTGGGGCCAACGTCCTGACTTTC. Using reference TRBV15 and TRBJ2-6 for the parts outside the CDR3, the full variable domain is DAMVIQNPRYQVTQFGKPVTLSCSQTLNHNVMYWYQQKSSQAPKLLFHYYDKDFNNEADTPDNFQSRRPNTSFCFLDIRSPGLGDTAMYLCATSRSGTSGANVLTFGAGSRLTVL.

The table lists this clonotype with many counts. Little can be read into the size of this beta chain, an off-target read in a library designed for alpha chains. The chain combines TRBV7-3 with TRBJ2-6, with a weak D call TRBD1 (6 bases). V shed 3 bases and J shed 0 bases, with 15 bases lying between them. This CDR3 contains 18 residues. Per the germline V gene, CDR1 is SGHTA and CDR2 is FQGTGA. The chain's CDR3 is CASSLYGQGHSGANVLTF. The CDR3 DNA is TGTGCCAGCAGCTTGTATGGGCAGGGGCACTCTGGGGCCAACGTCCTGACTTTC.

This clonotype was seen many times. The library was prepared for alpha chains; this beta chain is a stray read, so its frequency means little. CDR3 DNA sequence: TGTGCCAGCAGCTTCCCTAAGGATTCACCCCTCCACTTT. This sequence encodes CASSFPKDSPLHF. The V call is TRBV7-2, the J call TRBJ1-6; D ambiguous. Trimming removed 3 bases at V and 8 bases at J, with 8 bases between. The CDR3 covers 13 residues. In germline, CDR1 is SGHTA, CDR2 FQGNSA.

Remarks on this clonotype: A junction end diverges from the germline sequence, so it may reflect a read error. The library was built for alpha chains, so this beta chain is an off-target read and its size means little. This chain links TRBV6-6 with TRBJ2-3; D remains ambiguous. The CDR3 extends over 12 amino acids. Germline assignment: CDR1 MNHNY and CDR2 SVGAGI (reference sequence). This CDR3 is CASSSDRDTQNF. In DNA, the CDR3 is TGTGCCAGCAGTTCCGACCGAGATACACAGAATTTT.

This clonotype showed up many times. This beta chain slipped into a library made for alpha chains as a stray read, so its size is not meaningful. CDR3: CASSLGETRRSSYNEQFF. The CDR3, as DNA: TGTGCCAGCAGCTTGGGTGAGACTAGGAGAAGCTCCTACAATGAGCAGTTCTTC. V is TRBV5-6 and J is TRBJ2-1; tentative D call: TRBD2 (6 bases). The CDR3 loop spans 18 amino acids. The V gene lost 0 bases and the J gene lost 0 bases, with 16 bases spanning the gap. CDR1 SGHDT and CDR2 YYEEEE come from the germline V gene.

This clonotype was recorded at least ten times. The size of this beta chain means little, since it is a stray read in a library made for alpha chains. The chain recombines TRBV20-1 with TRBJ2-5, with 10 bases that match TRBD2. The CDR3 is made up of 15 amino acids. Germline V CDR1 and CDR2: DFQATT, SNEGSKA (reference sequence). The junction had 14 bases not matched to a gene; V was cut back by 6 bases and J by 7 bases. The CDR3 nucleotides are TGCAGTGCAGCGGCGGCTAGCGGGGGAGAGGGGACCCAGTACTTC. Its translation is CSAAAASGGEGTQYF.

This clonotype has a count of ten or more. This beta chain is an off-target read within a library intended for alpha chains, so its frequency means little. V is TRBV6-5 and J is TRBJ1-1; TRBD1 matches at 7 bases. V trimming: 6 bases; J trimming: 3 bases; junction bases outside the gene matches: 4. The CDR3 covers 13 residues. Germline values: CDR1 MNHEY, CDR2 SVGAGI. CDR3 region: CASRVTGDTEAFF. The CDR3 bases are TGTGCCAGCAGAGTCACAGGGGACACTGAAGCTTTCTTT.

As regards this clonotype: Since the library was made to target alpha chains, this beta chain is a stray read and its abundance is not meaningful. The gene calls are TRBV7-8 and TRBJ2-7; 9 positions agree with TRBD1. The CDR3 covers 13 residues. Germline CDR1 is SGHVS and CDR2 is FQNEAQ. The V gene end was trimmed by 5 bases and the J gene end by 3 bases; junction bases not matched to a gene: 2. The CDR3 protein is CASSRTGDYEQYF. In nucleotides, the CDR3 is TGTGCCAGCAGCAGGACAGGGGACTACGAGCAGTACTTC.

The sample holds one count of this clonotype. In a library made to pick up alpha chains, this beta chain is a stray read with a size that means little. The chain uses TRBV11-2 and TRBJ2-2, with 10 bases fitting TRBD2. Germline V CDR1 and CDR2: SGHAT, FQNNGV. V shed 4 bases and J 6 bases; nucleotides not matched to a gene: 5. The CDR3 spans 15 residues. CDR3 coding DNA: TGTGCCAGCAGCTCACTAGCGGGGTCGGCCGGGGAGCTGTTTTTT. Protein sequence: CASSSLAGSAGELFF.

On this clonotype itself: This beta chain came through as a stray read in a library set up for alpha chains, and its size says little. The chain's CDR3 is CASSSGAGQGSKNIQYF. CDR3 DNA: TGTGCCAGCAGCTCGGGGGCAGGCCAGGGATCCAAAAACATTCAGTACTTC. The V and J genes are TRBV7-8 and TRBJ2-4; tentatively, D is TRBD1 or TRBD2 (6 bases each). The CDR3 is 17 amino acids. Trimming took off 4 bases at V and 2 bases at J, with 18 bases between the two ends. Germline V gives CDR1 SGHVS, CDR2 FQNEAQ.